This T cell receptor (beta chain) was captured in a study of cytomegalovirus exposure and HLA in healthy donors. Findings and limits, study-wide: Researchers reported in a later analysis that a missense DCLRE1C variant was tied to TCR beta V- and J-gene trimming. Analysis performed later showed TCR beta chains linked to HLA being more clonally expanded than equally common others.

The germline gives CDR1 MDHEN, CDR2 SYDVKM. Trimming cost V 8 bases and J 7 bases; bases outside gene matches: 7. This CDR3 contains 13 residues. Both 60 Vbeta primers and 13 Jbeta primers went into the PCR. Authors' analysis steps: In a later analysis, the count reached 80 million or so unique TCR beta chains, with 9 million to 11 million shared. Method: immunoSEQ multiplex PCR; TCRdb's copy keeps in-frame clones and lacks some. V and J calls plus clone size are reproduced from that table; the DNA served to infer D and trimming. The top ten clones hold 2.5% of a sample with 110,000 or so clones, under 90% of them seen once. This clone was seen only once. As yet, its antigen is unknown.

Sequencing input: PBMCs. This sequence joins TRBV28 and TRBJ2-1, with 8 bases aligning to TRBD2. This receptor was taken from a woman aged 18 to 35 in good health and CMV-seronegative. The DNA of the CDR3 is TGTGCCAGCGAAGGCGGGAGGAGGAATGAGCAGTTCTTC. It encodes CASEGGRRNEQFF.